The 9 T cell receptor beta chains below were found in one sample sequenced in a study of regulatory T cells in long-lasting Graves disease (dated by TCRdb to the early 2020s). The library was made by multiplex PCR. Sequencing instrument: Illumina HiSeq 4000. CDR3 regions were amplified by Arm-PCR with iRepertoire HTBI primers to construct TCR beta libraries. TCRdb reprocessed the public reads (quality trimming at Q25 with fastp, clone calling with MiXCR) and kept in-frame beta chains. Each entry merges the rows of one CDR3 protein and shows their most common DNA and genes. The table for this sample lists more than 300,000 distinct CDR3 sequences; around a sixth of them were counted only once. 22% of the sample is held by the ten biggest clonotypes. The time point label here, explained by the study, means: newly diagnosed GD, antithyroid drugs for less than 3 months. For both TCR sequencing and RNA sequencing, RNA was extracted from PBMCs in TRIzol.

Sequencing used peripheral blood mononuclear cells (PBMCs), obtained at new diagnosis, from a patient treated with antithyroid drugs. The receptors derive from a female donor with Graves disease.

This clonotype was counted between two and nine times. This chain joins TRBV6-4 and TRBJ1-2, with D uncertain. The CDR3 runs to 13 residues. Trimming stripped 5 bases from V and 8 bases from J, with 15 bases between. Germline-derived CDR1 and CDR2 are MRHNA and SNTAGT. CDR3 sequence (DNA): TGTGCCAGCAGTTACCAGAGGTCCCGCGGCTACACCTTC. Its translation: CASSYQRSRGYTF.

This clonotype was observed a few times. The V call is TRBV12-3 or TRBV12-4, the J call TRBJ1-4; D remains unclear. V was pared by 3 bases and J by 9 bases, with 14 bases between. The CDR3 has 14 residues. CDR3 residues: CASSFSGSTQKLFF. CDR3 in DNA: TGTGCCAGCAGTTTTTCGGGCAGTACGCAAAAACTGTTTTTT.

This clonotype was seen ten or more times. The rearrangement joins TRBV12-3 or TRBV12-4 to TRBJ2-7; TRBD1 matches 7 bases. With 6 bases clipped from V and 2 bases from J, the junction kept 10 bases outside the gene matches. CDR3 length: 15 residues. The CDR3 region has the DNA TGTGCCAGCAGCCCCTTCGGGACAGCCCCCTACGAGCAGTACTTC. Translating it yields CASSPFGTAPYEQYF.

There are many counts of this clonotype. The rearrangement joins TRBV2 to TRBJ1-2; D gene ambiguous. CDR1 and CDR2 (germline): SNHLY, FYNNEI. V gave up 1 base and J gave up 5 bases, with 8 bases separating them. The CDR3 spans 13 residues. The CDR3 DNA reads TGTGCCAGCAGTGAAGGACCGGGGTATGGCTACACCTTC. Amino acids: CASSEGPGYGYTF.

This clonotype appeared many times. The chain has TRBV20-1 and TRBJ2-2; perhaps TRBD2 as D (6 bases). The germline V gene has CDR1 DFQATT and CDR2 SNEGSKA (reference sequence). This CDR3 comprises 16 residues. V lost 6 bases, J lost 5 bases, and 22 bases lay in between. The CDR3 DNA follows: TGCAGTGCAATCCCGGCGTCCAGGGCGGGGACCGGGGAGCTGTTTTTT. This gives the protein CSAIPASRAGTGELFF.

This chain joins TRBV11-1 and TRBJ2-1, with a possible D match to TRBD2 (6 bases). This CDR3 spans 16 amino acids. Germline assignment: CDR1 SGHAT and CDR2 FQDESV (reference sequence). V was shortened by 6 bases and J by 6 bases, with 21 bases between the two germline ends. The CDR3 DNA reads as TGTGCCAGCAGTCCCCTTCGGGGACTCCTACGCAATGAGCAGTTCTTC. Protein product: CASSPLRGLLRNEQFF.

This clonotype was seen many times. The chain carries TRBV24-1 and TRBJ2-2; TRBD2 might be the D (5 bases). CDR3 length: 16 amino acids. Trimming shortened V by 0 bases and J by 8 bases, and 15 bases separated the two germline ends. Germline V CDR1 and CDR2: KGHDR, SFDVKD. Here the CDR3 reads CATSDLTQSGRGELFF. The CDR3 bases are TGTGCCACCAGTGATTTGACTCAAAGCGGTCGTGGGGAGCTGTTTTTT.

V is TRBV20-1 and J is TRBJ2-7; TRBD1 aligns across 11 bases. The CDR3 totals 16 residues. V shed 1 base, J shed 5 bases, and the junction held 10 bases outside the gene matches. CDR1 is DFQATT and CDR2 is SNEGSKA in the germline V gene (reference sequence). The chain's CDR3 is CSARALGQGAAHEQYF. DNA of the CDR3: TGCAGTGCTAGAGCTTTAGGACAGGGGGCAGCCCACGAGCAGTACTTC.

Turning to this clonotype: This may come from a read error, since a much larger clone is one base off. This chain's CDR3 is CANFINRNTEAFF. The DNA for the CDR3 is TGTGCCAACTTTATAAACAGGAACACTGAAGCTTTCTTT. The V call is TRBV6-2 or TRBV6-3, the J call TRBJ1-1, with D unresolved. CDR1 and CDR2 (germline): MNHEY, SVGEGT. Trimming cost V 10 bases and J 1 base, with 13 bases left between them. This CDR3 has 13 residues.